Following are 7 T cell receptor beta chains from one sample sequenced in a study of T cell responses to AZD1222 COVID-19 vaccine. Profiling relied on immunoSEQ multiplex PCR, and the TCRdb table lists in-frame clones only, not all of them. This table has roughly 86,000 clones, less than 85% appearing once. The source material was peripheral blood, sampled 28 days after the second AZD1222 dose. The source of these receptors is an adult who received the AZD1222 COVID-19 vaccine.

This sequence joins TRBV30 and TRBJ1-5; possible D gene TRBD1, 5 bases. The germline gives CDR1 GTSNPN, CDR2 SVGIG (reference sequence). The CDR3 spans 13 residues. With 2 bases removed from V and 0 bases from J, the gap between germline ends came to 5 bases. The CDR3 sequence: CAWSRGSNQPQHF. CDR3 DNA: TGTGCCTGGAGTAGGGGTAGCAATCAGCCCCAGCATTTT.

The V call is TRBV6-2 or TRBV6-3, the J call TRBJ2-7; D unresolved. The CDR3 contains 15 residues. Germline CDR1 and CDR2: MNHEY and SVGEGT. V dropped 2 bases and J dropped 0 bases, with 11 bases sitting between them. The CDR3, as DNA: TGTGCCAGCAGTTACCCTGCGATGAGCTCCTACGAGCAGTACTTC. Amino acid sequence: CASSYPAMSSYEQYF.

The chain employs TRBV11-2 and TRBJ2-5; D uncertain. The CDR3 loop spans 14 amino acids. V shed 2 bases and J shed 1 base, with 8 bases lying between them. CDR1 and CDR2 (germline): SGHAT, FQNNGV. The CDR3 bases are TGTGCCAGCAGCTTACATCTGGGCCAAGAGACCCAGTACTTC. Protein: CASSLHLGQETQYF. Supplemented by reference TRBV11-2 and TRBJ2-5, the full variable domain reads EAGVAQSPRYKIIEKRQSVAFWCNPISGHATLYWYQQILGQGPKLLIQFQNNGVVDDSQLPKDRFSAERLKGVDSTLKIQPAKLEDSAVYLCASSLHLGQETQYFGPGTRLLVL.

This chain joins TRBV6-5 and TRBJ1-3; D gene unclear. The V and J ends lost 5 bases and 4 bases respectively, with 9 bases between them. Germline CDR1 and CDR2: MNHEY and SVGAGI. This CDR3 contains 13 residues. The CDR3 DNA reads as TGTGCCAGCAGTACGGGCAGAGGAAACACCATATATTTT. This encodes CASSTGRGNTIYF.

The rearrangement uses TRBV5-6 and TRBJ1-2; TRBD1 matches 8 bases. The V gene's germline CDR1 is SGHDT and CDR2 YYEEEE. CDR3 size: 14 residues. Germline trimming cut 1 base from V and 8 bases from J; bases unmatched to any gene: 7. The CDR3 reads CASSLRQGWVGYTF. The DNA for the CDR3 is TGTGCCAGCAGCTTGCGACAGGGGTGGGTAGGCTACACCTTC.

This sequence joins TRBV10-3 and TRBJ1-1; D gene ambiguous. This CDR3 has 14 residues. The V gene lost 0 bases and the J gene lost 6 bases, with 11 bases spanning the gap. CDR1 is ENHRY and CDR2 is SYGVKD in the germline V gene. The DNA for the CDR3 is TGTGCCATCAGTGAGTCGGGGTTCGGGGCTGAAGCTTTCTTT. Translation: CAISESGFGAEAFF.

The chain has TRBV7-2 and TRBJ2-7, with 13 bases matching TRBD2. The CDR3 is 15 residues long. Germline V gene sequence: CDR1 SGHTA, CDR2 FQGNSA. V was pared by 5 bases and J by 2 bases, with 3 bases of the junction left unmatched. For the CDR3, the DNA is TGTGCCAGCAGCCTCGGGACTAGCGGGACCTACGAGCAGTACTTC. Translating it yields CASSLGTSGTYEQYF.